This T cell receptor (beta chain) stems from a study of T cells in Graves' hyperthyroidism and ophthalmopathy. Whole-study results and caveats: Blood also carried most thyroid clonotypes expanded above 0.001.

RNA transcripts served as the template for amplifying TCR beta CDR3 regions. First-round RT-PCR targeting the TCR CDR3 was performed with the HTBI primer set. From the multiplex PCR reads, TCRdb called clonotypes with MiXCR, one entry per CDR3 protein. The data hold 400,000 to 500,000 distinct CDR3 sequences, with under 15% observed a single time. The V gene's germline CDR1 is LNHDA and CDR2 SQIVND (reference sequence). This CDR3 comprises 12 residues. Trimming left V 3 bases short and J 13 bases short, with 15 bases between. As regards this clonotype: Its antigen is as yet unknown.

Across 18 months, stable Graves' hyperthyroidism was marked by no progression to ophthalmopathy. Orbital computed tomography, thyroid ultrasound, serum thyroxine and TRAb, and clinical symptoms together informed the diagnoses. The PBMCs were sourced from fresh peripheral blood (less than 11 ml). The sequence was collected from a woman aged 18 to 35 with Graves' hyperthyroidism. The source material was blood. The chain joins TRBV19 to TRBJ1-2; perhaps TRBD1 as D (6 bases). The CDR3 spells CASSIGTRNLTF. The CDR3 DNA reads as TGTGCCAGTAGTATTGGGACACGGAATCTCACCTTC.